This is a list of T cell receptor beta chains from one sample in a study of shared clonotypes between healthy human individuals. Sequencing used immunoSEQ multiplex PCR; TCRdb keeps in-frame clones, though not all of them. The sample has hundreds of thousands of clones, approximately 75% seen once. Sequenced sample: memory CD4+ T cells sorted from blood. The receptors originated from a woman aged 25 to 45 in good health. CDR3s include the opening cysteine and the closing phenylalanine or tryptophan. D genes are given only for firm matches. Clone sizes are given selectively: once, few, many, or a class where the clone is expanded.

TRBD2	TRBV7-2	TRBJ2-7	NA	CASSQSAMTSSNEQYF	TGTGCCAGCAGCCAATCCGCCATGACTAGCTCCAACGAGCAGTACTTC
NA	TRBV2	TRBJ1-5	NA	CASSERGQPQHF	TGTGCCAGCAGTGAACGGGGACAGCCCCAGCATTTT
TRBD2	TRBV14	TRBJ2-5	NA	CASSQGLAGHFTPPETQYF	TGTGCCAGCAGCCAAGGACTAGCGGGCCACTTCACCCCCCCAGAGACCCAGTACTTC
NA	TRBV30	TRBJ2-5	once	CAWSRGTSETQYF	TGTGCCTGGAGTCGCGGGACATCAGAGACCCAGTACTTC
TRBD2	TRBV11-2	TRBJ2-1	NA	CASRNSGRANRRNEQFF	TGTGCCAGCAGGAATAGCGGGAGGGCTAATAGACGCAATGAGCAGTTCTTC
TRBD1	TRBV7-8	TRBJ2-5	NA	CASRAWTGTGARTQYF	TGTGCCAGCAGGGCCTGGACCGGGACAGGGGCAAGGACCCAGTACTTC
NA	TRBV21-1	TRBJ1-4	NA	CASSKAGDRVDEKLFF	TGTGCCAGCAGCAAAGCAGGGGACAGGGTTGATGAAAAACTGTTTTTT
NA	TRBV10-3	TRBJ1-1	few	CAISGGNTEAFF	TGTGCCATCAGTGGGGGGAACACTGAAGCTTTCTTT
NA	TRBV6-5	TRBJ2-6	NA	CATSVFSGANVLTF	TGTGCCACATCAGTGTTCTCTGGGGCCAACGTCCTGACTTTC
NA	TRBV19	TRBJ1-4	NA	CASSHGGATNEKLFF	TGTGCCAGTAGTCACGGAGGTGCAACTAATGAAAAACTGTTTTTT
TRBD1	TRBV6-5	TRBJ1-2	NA	CASSYAETGWRGYTF	TGTGCCAGCAGTTACGCCGAGACAGGGTGGAGGGGCTACACCTTC
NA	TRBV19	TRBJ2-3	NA	CASSSGSYTDTQYF	TGTGCCAGTAGTTCCGGGTCATACACAGATACGCAGTATTTT
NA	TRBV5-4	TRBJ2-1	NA	CASSARKAGGHYNEQFF	TGTGCCAGCAGCGCGAGGAAGGCTGGCGGACATTACAATGAGCAGTTCTTC
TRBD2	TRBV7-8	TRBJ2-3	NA	CASSLEGPGLAGATDTQYF	TGTGCCAGCAGCTTAGAAGGGCCGGGACTAGCGGGAGCGACGGATACGCAGTATTTT
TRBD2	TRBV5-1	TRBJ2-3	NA	CASSSGLAGVKNTDTQYF	TGCGCCAGCAGCTCCGGACTAGCGGGAGTAAAAAACACAGATACGCAGTATTTT
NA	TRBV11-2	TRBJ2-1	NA	CASSSPQRVNEQFF	TGTGCCAGCAGCTCCCCCCAGCGAGTCAATGAGCAGTTCTTC
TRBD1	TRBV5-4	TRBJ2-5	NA	CASSQQGTAQETQYF	TGTGCCAGCAGTCAACAGGGGACAGCCCAAGAGACCCAGTACTTC
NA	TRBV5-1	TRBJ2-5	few	CASSLVEETQYF	TGCGCCAGCAGCTTGGTTGAGGAGACCCAGTACTTC
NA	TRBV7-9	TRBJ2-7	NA	CASSLWGRKTTDEQYF	TGTGCCAGCAGCTTATGGGGCCGAAAGACGACAGACGAGCAGTACTTC
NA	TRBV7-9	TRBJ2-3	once	CASSIKWEAQTTDTQYF	TGTGCCAGCAGCATAAAGTGGGAGGCCCAGACAACAGATACGCAGTATTTT
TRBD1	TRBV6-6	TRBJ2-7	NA	CASRPTGDSFYEQYF	TGTGCCAGCAGACCTACAGGGGACAGCTTCTACGAGCAGTACTTC
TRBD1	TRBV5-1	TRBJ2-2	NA	CASSLDWGQGPSGELFF	TGCGCCAGCAGCTTGGACTGGGGACAGGGTCCATCCGGGGAGCTGTTTTTT
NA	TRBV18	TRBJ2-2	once	CASSPSTGELFF	TGTGCCAGCTCACCTAGCACCGGGGAGCTGTTTTTT
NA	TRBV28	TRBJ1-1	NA	CASSSGLGAWNTEAFF	TGTGCCAGCAGTTCGGGGCTGGGGGCTTGGAACACTGAAGCTTTCTTT
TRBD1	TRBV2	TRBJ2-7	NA	CASSATGNYEQYF	TGTGCCAGCAGCGCGACAGGGAACTACGAGCAGTACTTC